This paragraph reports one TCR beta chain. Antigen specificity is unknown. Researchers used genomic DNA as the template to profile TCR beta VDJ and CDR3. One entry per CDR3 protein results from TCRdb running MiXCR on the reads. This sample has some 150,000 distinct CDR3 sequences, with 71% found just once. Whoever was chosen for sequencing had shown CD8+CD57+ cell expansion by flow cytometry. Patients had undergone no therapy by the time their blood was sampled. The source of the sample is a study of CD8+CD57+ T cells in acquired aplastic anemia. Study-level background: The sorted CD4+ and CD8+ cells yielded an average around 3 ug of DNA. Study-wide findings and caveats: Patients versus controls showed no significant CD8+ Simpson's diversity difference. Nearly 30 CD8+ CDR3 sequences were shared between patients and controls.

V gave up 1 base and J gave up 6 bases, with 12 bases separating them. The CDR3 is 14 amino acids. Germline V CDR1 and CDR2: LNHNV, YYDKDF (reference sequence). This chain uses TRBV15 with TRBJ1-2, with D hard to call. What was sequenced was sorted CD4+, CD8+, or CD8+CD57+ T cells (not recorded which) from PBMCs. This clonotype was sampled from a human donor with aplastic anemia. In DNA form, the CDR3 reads TGTGCCACCAGCAGAGCCCGGGAAGGGCATGGCTACACCTTC. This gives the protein CATSRAREGHGYTF.